Detailed here is one T cell receptor beta chain. This entry belongs to a study of blood T cell repertoires in COVID-19. CDR1 and CDR2 (germline): LNHDA, SQIVND (reference sequence). The CDR3 runs 15 residues. Losses at the gene ends were 6 bases for V and 5 bases for J; bases not matched to a gene: 7. Profiling relied on immunoSEQ multiplex PCR, and the TCRdb table lists in-frame clones only, not all of them. Among some 120,000 clones, roughly four fifths were seen once, and the ten largest hold about 8%. The V and J genes are TRBV19 and TRBJ1-4; 9 nucleotides align to TRBD1. Sequenced input: peripheral blood. The TCR originated in a man aged 70-80 years with active or convalescent COVID-19. For the CDR3, the DNA is TGTGCCAGTAGGGGACAGGGAGGAGGAAATGAAAAACTGTTTTTT. Its translation: CASRGQGGGNEKLFF.